The next 2 T cell receptor beta chains were all read from a single sample in a study of shared T cell receptors in the human thymus. The data were produced by immunoSEQ multiplex PCR, yet TCRdb's version contains in-frame clones alone and is incomplete. The top ten hold roughly 0.0094% of the sample, which has 640,000 or so clones, roughly 86% seen once. The sample also formed part of further work on human thymus T cells.

The sequenced sample was thymocytes. Receptor source: a boy younger than two with a congenital heart defect.

The rearrangement joins TRBV28 to TRBJ1-4; TRBD1 is a possible D gene (6 bases). CDR1 MDHEN and CDR2 SYDVKM come from the germline V gene. The CDR3 runs to 14 residues. Trimming left V 10 bases short and J 5 bases short, with 17 bases between. Here the CDR3 reads CATVRGPSNEKLFF. CDR3 in DNA: TGTGCCACCGTCAGGGGCCCGTCAAATGAAAAACTGTTTTTT.

The chain is built from TRBV28 and TRBJ1-6; D may be TRBD1 (5 bases). Germline assignment: CDR1 MDHEN and CDR2 SYDVKM. V lost 5 bases to trimming and J lost 8 bases, with 19 bases between them. The CDR3 loop spans 16 amino acids. The DNA for the CDR3 is TGTGCCAGCAGTCTAACCGGACCGATGGGGCATTCACCCCTCCACTTT. It codes for CASSLTGPMGHSPLHF. The whole variable domain, filled in from reference TRBV28 and TRBJ1-6, reads DVKVTQSSRYLVKRTGEKVFLECVQDMDHENMFWYRQDPGLGLRLIYFSYDVKMKEKGDIPEGYSVSREKKERFSLILESASTNQTSMYLCASSLTGPMGHSPLHFGNGTRLTVT.